This T cell receptor (beta chain) stems from a study of shared clonotypes between healthy human individuals. CDR1 is MNHEY and CDR2 is SVGAGI in the germline V gene. Trimming removed 4 bases from V and 3 bases from J; junction bases left unmatched: 1. This CDR3 is built from 15 residues. TCRdb's copy holds only in-frame clones and misses some; the assay was immunoSEQ multiplex PCR. The sample includes over 950,000 clones, about 80% of them seen just once. The source material was memory CD4+ T cells from PBMCs. Subset of the sample: CD45RA-negative fraction. The TCR sequence derives from a man younger than 35 in good health. Some clones in this sample may be carry-over from other donors' samples. The rearrangement links TRBV6-5 to TRBJ2-1; 12 bases fit TRBD2. The CDR3 DNA follows: TGTGCCAGCAGTTTGACTAGCGGGAGCTACAATGAGCAGTTCTTC. Translation: CASSLTSGSYNEQFF.